The clone carrying this T cell receptor (beta chain) was detected a few times. Its antigen remains unknown. A single record per CDR3 protein comes from TCRdb applying MiXCR to the RACE reads. The repertoire has tens of thousands of distinct CDR3 sequences, roughly 10% of them found once; the top ten carry about 5.9%. In germline, CDR1 is ENHRY, CDR2 SYGVKD. V shed 6 bases and J shed 8 bases, with 19 bases lying between them. The CDR3 is made up of 14 amino acids. Time point given: pre-sensitization, week 0. Regarding treatment: therapeutic diphenylcyclopropenone sensitization with weekly scalp DPC. Extraction of total RNA was performed on unfractionated whole blood. These data belong to a study of human T cells and chemical hapten exposure. Study outcomes and limitations: Positively correlated with patch test score were the counts of PT1 expanded TCRs.

The sequence was obtained from a man aged 30 to 39 with alopecia areata. Some clones in this sample may be carry-over from other donors' samples. The sequencing used whole blood, collected in connection with sensitization to the hapten diphenylcyclopropenone (DPC). This chain joins TRBV10-3 and TRBJ1-2, with D hard to call. The CDR3 loop is CAIRDSTRSIGYTF. CDR3 bases: TGTGCCATCAGGGACTCGACACGGTCTATCGGCTACACCTTC.